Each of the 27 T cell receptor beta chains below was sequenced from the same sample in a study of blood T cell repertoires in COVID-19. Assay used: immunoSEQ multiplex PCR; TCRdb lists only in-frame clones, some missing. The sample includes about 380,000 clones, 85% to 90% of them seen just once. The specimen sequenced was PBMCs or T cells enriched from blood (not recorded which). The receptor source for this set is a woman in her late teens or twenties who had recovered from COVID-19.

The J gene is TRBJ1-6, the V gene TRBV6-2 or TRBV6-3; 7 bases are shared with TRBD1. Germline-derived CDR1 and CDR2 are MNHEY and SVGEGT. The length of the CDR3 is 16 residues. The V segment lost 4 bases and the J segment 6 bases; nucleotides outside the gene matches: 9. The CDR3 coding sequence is TGTGCCAGCAGTTTTCAAAAGGGGGCAGCTAATTCACCCCTCCACTTT. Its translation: CASSFQKGAANSPLHF.

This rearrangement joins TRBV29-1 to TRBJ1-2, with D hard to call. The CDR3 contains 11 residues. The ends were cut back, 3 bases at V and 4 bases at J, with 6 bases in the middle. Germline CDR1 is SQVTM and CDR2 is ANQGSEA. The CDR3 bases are TGCAGCGTTGAGTCCTTCTATGGCTACACCTTC. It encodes CSVESFYGYTF. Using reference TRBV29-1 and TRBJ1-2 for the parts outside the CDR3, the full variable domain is SAVISQKPSRDICQRGTSLTIQCQVDSQVTMMFWYRQQPGQSLTLIATANQGSEATYESGFVIDKFPISRPNLTFSTLTVSNMSPEDSSIYLCSVESFYGYTFGSGTRLTVV.

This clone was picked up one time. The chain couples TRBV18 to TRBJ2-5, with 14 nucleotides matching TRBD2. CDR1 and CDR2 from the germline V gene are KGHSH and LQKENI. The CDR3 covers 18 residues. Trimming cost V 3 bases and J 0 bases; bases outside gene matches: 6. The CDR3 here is CASSPGTSGGPNQETQYF. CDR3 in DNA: TGTGCCAGCTCACCCGGGACTAGCGGGGGCCCAAACCAAGAGACCCAGTACTTC.

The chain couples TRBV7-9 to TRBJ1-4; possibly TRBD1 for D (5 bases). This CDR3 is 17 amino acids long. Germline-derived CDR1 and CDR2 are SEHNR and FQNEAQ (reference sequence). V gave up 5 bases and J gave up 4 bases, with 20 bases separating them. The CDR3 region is CASSPIIGQGLNEKLFF. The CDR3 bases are TGTGCCAGCAGCCCCATAATTGGGCAGGGCCTTAATGAAAAACTGTTTTTT.

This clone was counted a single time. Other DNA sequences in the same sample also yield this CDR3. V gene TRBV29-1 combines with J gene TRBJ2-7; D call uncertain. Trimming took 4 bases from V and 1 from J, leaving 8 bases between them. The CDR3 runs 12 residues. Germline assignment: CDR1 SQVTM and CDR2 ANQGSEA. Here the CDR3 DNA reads TGCAGCGTTGGCGGCAGATCCTACGAGCAGTACTTC. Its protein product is CSVGGRSYEQYF.

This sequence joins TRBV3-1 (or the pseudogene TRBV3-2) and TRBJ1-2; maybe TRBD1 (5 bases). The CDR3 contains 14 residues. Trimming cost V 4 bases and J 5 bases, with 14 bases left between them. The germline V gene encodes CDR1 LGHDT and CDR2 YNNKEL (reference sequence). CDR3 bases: TGTGCCAGCAGCCGGCCGGGGGACGGGTATGGCTACACCTTC. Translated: CASSRPGDGYGYTF.

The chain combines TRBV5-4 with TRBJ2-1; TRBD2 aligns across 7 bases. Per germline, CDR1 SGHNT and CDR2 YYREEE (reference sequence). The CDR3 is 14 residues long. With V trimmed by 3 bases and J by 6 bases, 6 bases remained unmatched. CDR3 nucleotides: TGTGCCAGCAGCTCTGGACTAGTAAGCAATGAGCAGTTCTTC. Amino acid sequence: CASSSGLVSNEQFF. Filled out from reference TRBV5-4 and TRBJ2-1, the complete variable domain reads ETGVTQSPTHLIKTRGQQVTLRCSSQSGHNTVSWYQQALGQGPQFIFQYYREEENGRGNFPPRFSGLQFPNYSSELNVNALELDDSALYLCASSSGLVSNEQFFGPGTRLTVL.

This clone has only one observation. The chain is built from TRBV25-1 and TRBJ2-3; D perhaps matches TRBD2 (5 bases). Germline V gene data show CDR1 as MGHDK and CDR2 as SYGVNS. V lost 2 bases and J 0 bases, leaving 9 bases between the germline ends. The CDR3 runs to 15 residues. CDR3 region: CASSELGESTDTQYF. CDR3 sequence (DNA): TGTGCCAGCAGTGAACTCGGGGAGAGCACAGATACGCAGTATTTT.

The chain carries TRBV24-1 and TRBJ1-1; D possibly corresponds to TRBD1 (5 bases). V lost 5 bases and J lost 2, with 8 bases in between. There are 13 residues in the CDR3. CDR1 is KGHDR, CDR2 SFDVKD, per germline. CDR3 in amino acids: CATSAGQNTEAFF. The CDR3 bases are TGTGCCACCAGTGCTGGACAAAACACTGAAGCTTTCTTT.

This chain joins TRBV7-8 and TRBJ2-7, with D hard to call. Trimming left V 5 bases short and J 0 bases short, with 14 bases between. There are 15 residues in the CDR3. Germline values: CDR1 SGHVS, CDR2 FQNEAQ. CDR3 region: CASSPLAMSSYEQYF. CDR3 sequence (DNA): TGTGCCAGCAGCCCGCTTGCGATGAGCTCCTACGAGCAGTACTTC.

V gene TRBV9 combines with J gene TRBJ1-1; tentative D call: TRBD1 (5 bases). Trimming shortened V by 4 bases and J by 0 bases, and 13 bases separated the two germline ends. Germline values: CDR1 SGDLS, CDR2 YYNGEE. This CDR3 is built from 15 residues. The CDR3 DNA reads TGTGCCAGCAGCCCCAGGGATTCAATGAACACTGAAGCTTTCTTT. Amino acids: CASSPRDSMNTEAFF.

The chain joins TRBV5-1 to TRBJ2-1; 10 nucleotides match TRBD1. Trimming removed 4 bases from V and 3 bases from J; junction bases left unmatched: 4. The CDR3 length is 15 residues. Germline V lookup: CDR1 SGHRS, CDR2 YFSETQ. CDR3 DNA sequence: TGCGCCAGCAGCCAGGGGACAGGGGACTACAATGAGCAGTTCTTC. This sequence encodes CASSQGTGDYNEQFF. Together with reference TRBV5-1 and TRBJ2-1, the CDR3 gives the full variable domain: KAGVTQTPRYLIKTRGQQVTLSCSPISGHRSVSWYQQTPGQGLQFLFEYFSETQRNKGNFPGRFSGRQFSNSRSEMNVSTLELGDSALYLCASSQGTGDYNEQFFGPGTRLTVL.

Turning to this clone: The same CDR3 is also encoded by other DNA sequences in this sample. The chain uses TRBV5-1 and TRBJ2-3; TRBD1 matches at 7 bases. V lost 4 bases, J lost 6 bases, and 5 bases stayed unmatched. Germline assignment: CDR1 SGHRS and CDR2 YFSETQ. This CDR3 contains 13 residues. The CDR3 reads CASSPGGTDTQYF. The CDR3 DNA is TGCGCCAGCAGCCCAGGGGGAACGGATACGCAGTATTTT. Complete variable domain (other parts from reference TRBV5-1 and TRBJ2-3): KAGVTQTPRYLIKTRGQQVTLSCSPISGHRSVSWYQQTPGQGLQFLFEYFSETQRNKGNFPGRFSGRQFSNSRSEMNVSTLELGDSALYLCASSPGGTDTQYFGPGTRLTVL.

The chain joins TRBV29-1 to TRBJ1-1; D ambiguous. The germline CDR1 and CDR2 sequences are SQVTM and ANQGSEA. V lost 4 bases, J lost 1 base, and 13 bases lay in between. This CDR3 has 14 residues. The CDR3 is CSVVRTAKNTEAFF. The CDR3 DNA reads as TGCAGCGTTGTTCGTACAGCAAAGAACACTGAAGCTTTCTTT.

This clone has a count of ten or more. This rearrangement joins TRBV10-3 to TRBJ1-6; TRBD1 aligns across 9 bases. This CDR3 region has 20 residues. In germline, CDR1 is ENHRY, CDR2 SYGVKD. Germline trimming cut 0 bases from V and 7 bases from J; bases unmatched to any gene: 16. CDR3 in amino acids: CAISESKRGQGLLENSPLHF. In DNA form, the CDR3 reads TGTGCCATCAGTGAGTCGAAGAGGGGACAGGGTTTGTTAGAAAATTCACCCCTCCACTTT.

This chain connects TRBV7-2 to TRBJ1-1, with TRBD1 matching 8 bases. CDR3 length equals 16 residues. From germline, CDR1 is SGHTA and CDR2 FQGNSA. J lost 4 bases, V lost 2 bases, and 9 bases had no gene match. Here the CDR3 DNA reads TGTGCCAGCAGCTTAATGGGCCCCGGACAGGGCACTGAAGCTTTCTTT. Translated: CASSLMGPGQGTEAFF.

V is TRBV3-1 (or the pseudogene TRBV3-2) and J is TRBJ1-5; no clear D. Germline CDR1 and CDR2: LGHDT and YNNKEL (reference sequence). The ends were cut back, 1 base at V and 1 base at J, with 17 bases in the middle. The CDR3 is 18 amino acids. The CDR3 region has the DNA TGTGCCAGCAGCCAAGGTTCTTTGATGGTCGGGAGCAATCAGCCCCAGCATTTT. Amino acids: CASSQGSLMVGSNQPQHF.

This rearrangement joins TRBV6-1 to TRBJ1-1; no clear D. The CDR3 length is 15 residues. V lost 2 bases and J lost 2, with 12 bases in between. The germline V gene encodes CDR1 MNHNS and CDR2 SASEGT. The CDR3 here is CASSEWIGLNTEAFF. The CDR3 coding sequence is TGTGCCAGCAGTGAATGGATAGGACTTAACACTGAAGCTTTCTTT.

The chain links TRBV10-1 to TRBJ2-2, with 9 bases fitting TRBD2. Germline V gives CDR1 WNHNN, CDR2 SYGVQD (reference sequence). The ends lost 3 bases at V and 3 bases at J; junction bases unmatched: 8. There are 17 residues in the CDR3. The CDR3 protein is CASSDSVAGAHTGELFF. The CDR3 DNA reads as TGCGCCAGCAGTGACTCCGTAGCGGGGGCCCACACCGGGGAGCTGTTTTTT.

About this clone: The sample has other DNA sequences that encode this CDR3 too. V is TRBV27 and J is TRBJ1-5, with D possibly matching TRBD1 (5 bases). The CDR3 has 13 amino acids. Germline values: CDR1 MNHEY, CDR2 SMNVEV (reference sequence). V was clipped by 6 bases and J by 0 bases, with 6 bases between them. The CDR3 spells CASSGHSNQPQHF. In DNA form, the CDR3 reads TGTGCCAGCAGCGGACATAGCAATCAGCCCCAGCATTTT.

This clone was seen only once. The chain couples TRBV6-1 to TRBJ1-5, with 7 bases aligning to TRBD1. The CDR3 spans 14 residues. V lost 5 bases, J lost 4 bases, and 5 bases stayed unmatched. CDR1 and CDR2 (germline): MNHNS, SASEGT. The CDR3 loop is CASSWGQLNQPQHF. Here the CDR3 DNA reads TGTGCCAGCAGTTGGGGACAGCTTAATCAGCCCCAGCATTTT.

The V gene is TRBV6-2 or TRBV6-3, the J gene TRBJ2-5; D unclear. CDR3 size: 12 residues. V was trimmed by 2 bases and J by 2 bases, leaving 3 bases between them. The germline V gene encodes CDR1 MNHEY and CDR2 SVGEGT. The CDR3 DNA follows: TGTGCCAGCAGTTACCCACAAGAGACCCAGTACTTC. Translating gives CASSYPQETQYF.

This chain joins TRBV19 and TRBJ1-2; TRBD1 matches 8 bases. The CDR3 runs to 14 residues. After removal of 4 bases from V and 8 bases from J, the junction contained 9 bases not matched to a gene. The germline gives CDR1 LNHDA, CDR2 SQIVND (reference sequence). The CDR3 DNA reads TGTGCCAGTAGTAACAGGGGGGTCGTTGGCGGCTACACCTTC. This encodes CASSNRGVVGGYTF.

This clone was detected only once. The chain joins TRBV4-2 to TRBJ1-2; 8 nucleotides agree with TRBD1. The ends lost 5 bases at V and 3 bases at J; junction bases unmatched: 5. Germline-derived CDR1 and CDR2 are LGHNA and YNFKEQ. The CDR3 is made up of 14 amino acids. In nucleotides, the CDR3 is TGTGCCAGCAGCTTCGAGACAGGGGACTATGGCTACACCTTC. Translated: CASSFETGDYGYTF.

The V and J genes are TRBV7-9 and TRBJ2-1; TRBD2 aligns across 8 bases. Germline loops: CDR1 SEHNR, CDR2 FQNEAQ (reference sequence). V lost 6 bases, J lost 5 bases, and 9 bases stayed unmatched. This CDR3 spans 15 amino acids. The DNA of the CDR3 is TGTGCCAGCAGACAGACGGGGGGGCCTAACAATGAGCAGTTCTTC. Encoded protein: CASRQTGGPNNEQFF.

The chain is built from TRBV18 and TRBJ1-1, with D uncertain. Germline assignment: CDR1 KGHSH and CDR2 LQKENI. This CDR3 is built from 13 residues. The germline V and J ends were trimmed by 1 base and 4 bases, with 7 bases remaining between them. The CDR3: CASSPLGGTEAFF. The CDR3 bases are TGTGCCAGCTCACCACTGGGAGGCACTGAAGCTTTCTTT. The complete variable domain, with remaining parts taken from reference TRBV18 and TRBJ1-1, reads NAGVMQNPRHLVRRRGQEARLRCSPMKGHSHVYWYRQLPEEGLKFMVYLQKENIIDESGMPKERFSAEFPKEGPSILRIQQVVRGDSAAYFCASSPLGGTEAFFGQGTRLTVV.

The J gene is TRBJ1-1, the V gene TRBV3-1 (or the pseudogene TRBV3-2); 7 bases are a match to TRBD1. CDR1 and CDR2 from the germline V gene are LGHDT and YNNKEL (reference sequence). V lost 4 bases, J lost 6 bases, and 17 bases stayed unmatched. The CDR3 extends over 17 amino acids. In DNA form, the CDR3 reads TGTGCCAGCAGCCGTTTAACGGAGGGGGCCCTGAGGCCTGAAGCTTTCTTT. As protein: CASSRLTEGALRPEAFF.